This T cell receptor beta chain stems from a study of blood T cell repertoires in COVID-19. Across the whole study: PBMCs, B-cell-depleted T cells, or T cells were the source of the cDNA or gDNA that made up the material.

The assay was immunoSEQ multiplex PCR, and TCRdb's table has in-frame clones only and misses some. The table includes roughly 300,000 clones, about nine tenths detected once. Allocation to cohorts depended on clinical history reported by the participants. The V end lost 3 bases, the J end lost 4 bases, and 9 bases lay between the germline ends. Germline CDR1 and CDR2: KGHSH and LQKENI. The CDR3 consists of 14 residues. The chain links TRBV18 to TRBJ1-4, with D tentatively TRBD1 (6 bases). The sequenced sample consisted of PBMCs or T cells enriched from blood (not recorded which). The origin of this receptor is a woman younger than 35 who had recovered from COVID-19. The CDR3 sequence is CASSPRDNNEKLFF. CDR3 DNA sequence: TGTGCCAGCTCACCCCGGGACAATAATGAAAAACTGTTTTTT.